The T cell receptor beta chain under discussion was sequenced for a study of CD4 T cells in relation to SARS-CoV-2 and coronaviruses. Points from the study as a whole: Samples before the pandemic and after infection were not matched within any donor.

Before the COVID-19 pandemic, during about 2010-2018, CD4+ T cells were taken from unexposed donors. Isolation of CD4+ T cells took place after about eleven days in culture. Some clones are missing from TCRdb's copy, which holds only in-frame ones; the method was immunoSEQ multiplex PCR. The repertoire consists of 20,000 to 25,000 clones, with around 76% occurring once and the leading ten covering roughly a sixth. The germline V gene encodes CDR1 SGHRS and CDR2 YFSETQ. V gave up 0 bases and J gave up 0 bases, with 6 bases separating them. This CDR3 has 14 amino acids. Concerning this clone itself: Its target is not known.

The chain joins TRBV5-1 to TRBJ2-5; D may be TRBD1 or TRBD2 (5 bases each). This receptor was obtained from a human donor in good health. The sequenced sample consisted of CD4+ T cells from PBMCs, cultured in vitro. In DNA, the CDR3 is TGCGCCAGCAGCTTGGTGGGGGACCAAGAGACCCAGTACTTC. Amino acid sequence: CASSLVGDQETQYF.